The T cell receptor (beta chain) described here comes from a study of cytomegalovirus exposure and HLA in healthy donors. CDR1 and CDR2 (germline): SQVTM, ANQGSEA. This CDR3 region has 16 residues. V dropped 6 bases and J dropped 2; count of bases not matched to a gene: 8. Regarding this clone: Its specificity is unknown.

Study-wide findings and caveats: Looking again later, the authors saw that most CMV-associated TCR beta chains seemed HLA-restricted. There was a cluster of highly shared sequence variants that was likely a sequencing artifact. The only immune exposure information that was available was CMV serostatus. Later analysis demonstrated an association between a missense DCLRE1C variant and TCR beta V- and J-gene trimming.

The PCR was carried out with 60 Vbeta primers and 13 Jbeta primers. Data came from immunoSEQ multiplex PCR; TCRdb stores just in-frame clones and leaves some out. This table has about 100,000 clones, approximately 68% appearing once. The material sequenced was PBMCs. This rearrangement joins TRBV29-1 to TRBJ2-2, with 11 nucleotides matching TRBD1. The source is a woman under 30 in good health and CMV-seropositive. The CDR3 DNA reads as TGCAGCGTCCGGACCGGGACAGGGGGAAACACCGGGGAGCTGTTTTTT. It is translated as CSVRTGTGGNTGELFF.